Presented here are 16 T cell receptor beta chains from one specimen sequenced in a study of control samples from healthy donors and cancer patients. The repertoire was sequenced with immunoSEQ multiplex PCR; TCRdb's copy has only in-frame clones and lacks some. This table holds 60,000 to 75,000 clones, about 89% found once. The material sequenced was PBMCs. These receptors were collected from a woman aged 50 to 60 with head and neck cancer.

This sequence joins TRBV4-3 and TRBJ2-7, with 8 bases that match TRBD1. Germline CDR1 and CDR2: LGHNA and YSLEER. The CDR3 is made up of 15 amino acids. Germline trimming cut 0 bases from V and 6 bases from J; bases unmatched to any gene: 7. The CDR3 DNA reads TGCGCCAGCAGCCAAGAGGCCAGGGGGCAGGGCGAGCAGTACTTC. Translated, it gives CASSQEARGQGEQYF.

Sample share makes this clone medium-sized. V usage is TRBV6-1 and J usage is TRBJ1-6; a possible D gene is TRBD1 (6 bases). There are 15 residues in the CDR3. CDR1 and CDR2 from the germline V gene are MNHNS and SASEGT. With 0 bases removed from V and 5 bases from J, the gap between germline ends came to 8 bases. This CDR3 is CASSEAAGDNSPLHF. For the CDR3, the DNA is TGTGCCAGCAGTGAAGCGGCAGGGGATAATTCACCCCTCCACTTT.

The chain is built from TRBV5-4 and TRBJ2-3; 12 positions match TRBD2. This CDR3 spans 16 amino acids. The V and J ends lost 4 bases and 1 base, in that order; junction bases with no gene match: 4. Germline V lookup: CDR1 SGHNT, CDR2 YYREEE (reference sequence). CDR3 nucleotides: TGTGCCAGCAGCCGAACTAGCGGGGGGCGCACAGATACGCAGTATTTT. Encoded protein: CASSRTSGGRTDTQYF.

This chain uses TRBV6-1 with TRBJ1-5; TRBD1 agrees at 8 bases. Germline CDR1 and CDR2: MNHNS and SASEGT. The CDR3 has 15 amino acids. The ends lost 3 bases at V and 6 bases at J; junction bases unmatched: 7. Written as DNA, the CDR3 is TGTGCCAGCAGTGAGGGGACAGGCGATCCTCAGCCCCAGCATTTT. Its translation is CASSEGTGDPQPQHF.

The V call is TRBV5-1, the J call TRBJ2-5; 8 nucleotides align to TRBD2. After removal of 0 bases from V and 3 bases from J, the junction contained 1 base not matched to a gene. Germline V gives CDR1 SGHRS, CDR2 YFSETQ. The CDR3 is made up of 14 amino acids. The CDR3 loop reads CASSLAGGKETQYF. The CDR3 DNA sequence: TGCGCCAGCAGCTTGGCGGGGGGGAAAGAGACCCAGTACTTC.

The V call is TRBV9, the J call TRBJ2-6; D gene ambiguous. Germline V gives CDR1 SGDLS, CDR2 YYNGEE. Trimming shortened V by 0 bases and J by 2 bases, and 18 bases separated the two germline ends. This CDR3 is 19 amino acids long. CDR3 coding DNA: TGTGCCAGCAGCGTAGCTTCCGGGTTCGATAGCCCTGGGGCCAACGTCCTGACTTTC. This sequence encodes CASSVASGFDSPGANVLTF.

V is TRBV5-1 and J is TRBJ1-6; TRBD1 matches at 10 bases. The CDR3 runs 14 residues. Losses at the gene ends were 4 bases for V and 8 bases for J; bases not matched to a gene: 3. Germline-derived CDR1 and CDR2 are SGHRS and YFSETQ. The CDR3: CASSLGQGDSPLHF. The CDR3 coding sequence is TGCGCCAGCAGCCTTGGACAGGGGGATTCACCCCTCCACTTT.

The genes are TRBV19 and TRBJ2-1; TRBD2 aligns across 7 bases. The ends lost 5 bases at V and 1 base at J; junction bases unmatched: 11. Germline V lookup: CDR1 LNHDA, CDR2 SQIVND (reference sequence). This CDR3 region has 17 residues. In DNA, the CDR3 is TGTGCCAGTAGTGCCAGGTCGACTAGCTTTTCCTACAATGAGCAGTTCTTC. Its protein product is CASSARSTSFSYNEQFF.

V is TRBV4-1 and J is TRBJ2-7; tentatively, D is TRBD2 (6 bases). V lost 1 base, J lost 3 bases, and 19 bases lay in between. This CDR3 comprises 17 residues. The germline CDR1 and CDR2 sequences are MGHRA and YSYEKL. CDR3 DNA: TGCGCCAGCAGCCAAGGGCTCGGAGGGGAACTAGGCTACGAGCAGTACTTC. Translated, it gives CASSQGLGGELGYEQYF.

V usage is TRBV3-1 (or the pseudogene TRBV3-2) and J usage is TRBJ1-2; D uncertain. Germline V CDR1 and CDR2: LGHDT, YNNKEL (reference sequence). Deletions cut 3 bases from V and 4 bases from J, with 15 bases between. This CDR3 is built from 15 residues. The CDR3 sequence is CASSQGRGLGYGYTF. CDR3 DNA: TGTGCCAGCAGCCAGGGCCGGGGTCTCGGCTATGGCTACACCTTC.

This rearrangement joins TRBV2 to TRBJ1-5, with 7 nucleotides matching TRBD1. This CDR3 spans 14 amino acids. Germline CDR1 SNHLY, CDR2 FYNNEI. With 9 bases clipped from V and 2 bases from J, the junction kept 7 bases outside the gene matches. CDR3 sequence (DNA): TGTGCCAGTAATGATGACAGGGGCAATCAGCCCCAGCATTTT. It codes for CASNDDRGNQPQHF.

This chain uses TRBV27 with TRBJ1-6, with D perhaps matching TRBD1 (6 bases). Trimming cost V 5 bases and J 6 bases, with 17 bases left between them. CDR1 and CDR2 from the germline V gene are MNHEY and SMNVEV (reference sequence). The CDR3 spans 16 residues. For the CDR3, the DNA is TGTGCCAGCAGTCCACTGACAGGAATAGGTAATTCACCCCTCCACTTT. This gives the protein CASSPLTGIGNSPLHF.

The rearrangement links TRBV28 to TRBJ2-7, with D possibly TRBD1 on 6 matching bases. Germline-derived CDR1 and CDR2 are MDHEN and SYDVKM. Trimming removed 7 bases at V and 4 bases at J, with 23 bases between. The CDR3 has 16 residues. The CDR3 protein is CASTFRGLGARYEQYF. DNA of the CDR3: TGTGCCAGCACCTTTCGCGGGTTGGGGGCTCGGTACGAGCAGTACTTC.

This chain joins TRBV6-2 or TRBV6-3 and TRBJ1-5, with D perhaps matching TRBD1 (5 bases). Trimming left V 2 bases short and J 6 bases short, with 14 bases between. Germline V gives CDR1 MNHEY, CDR2 SVGEGT. This CDR3 has 15 amino acids. Here the CDR3 reads CASSYTGRGFQPQHF. The CDR3 DNA sequence: TGTGCCAGCAGTTACACAGGAAGAGGTTTTCAGCCCCAGCATTTT.

The chain joins TRBV19 to TRBJ1-1; no firm D call. Trimming took 3 bases from V and 0 from J, leaving 8 bases between them. CDR1 LNHDA and CDR2 SQIVND come from the germline V gene (reference sequence). This CDR3 comprises 14 residues. Here the CDR3 reads CASSMANMNTEAFF. CDR3 nucleotides: TGTGCCAGTAGTATGGCCAACATGAACACTGAAGCTTTCTTT.

The V and J genes are TRBV5-6 and TRBJ2-5, with D hard to call. Germline assignment: CDR1 SGHDT and CDR2 YYEEEE. V was trimmed by 2 bases and J by 3 bases, leaving 11 bases between them. The CDR3 is made up of 14 amino acids. The CDR3 loop reads CASSFGRTKETQYF. The CDR3 nucleotides read TGTGCCAGCAGCTTTGGACGGACCAAAGAGACCCAGTACTTC.